This note documents a single T cell receptor beta chain sequence. The antigen remains undetermined. These data originate in a study of CD4 T cells in relation to SARS-CoV-2 and coronaviruses. Study information: After around 10 days of antigen culture, PBMC TCR beta CDR3s were sequenced.

Naive and memory CD4+ T cells came from enriched cryopreserved PBMCs. Sorted naive or memory CD4+ cells met CEF peptides for roughly 10 days. This CDR3 contains 16 residues. V was cut by 7 bases and J by 0 bases, with 17 bases left in between. Per germline, CDR1 MNHEY and CDR2 SMNVEV (reference sequence). Measured with immunoSEQ multiplex PCR; TCRdb has only the in-frame clones, and not every one. The sample yields 30,000 to 40,000 clones, under 80% seen once. Sequencing was done on a sample of memory CD4+ T cells from PBMCs, cultured in vitro. The TCR sequence derives from an adult with COVID-19. The chain is built from TRBV27 and TRBJ2-3; D could derive from TRBD1 or TRBD2 (5 bases each). CDR3 DNA sequence: TGTGCCAGCATTCCGCGAGGGCCAGGGAGCACAGATACGCAGTATTTT. The encoded protein is CASIPRGPGSTDTQYF.